These 8 T cell receptor beta chains were all obtained from the same sample, sequenced in a study of T cell responses to AZD1222 COVID-19 vaccine. Assay used: immunoSEQ multiplex PCR; TCRdb lists only in-frame clones, some missing. The sample includes about 150,000 clones, 80% to 90% of them seen just once. Sequencing used peripheral blood, obtained on day 0 of AZD1222 vaccination. These receptors all come from an adult in good health.

The count of this clone is one. The CDR3 spells CASSFRSGGSGPLHF. The CDR3 DNA reads as TGTGCCAGCAGTTTCCGATCAGGGGGCTCAGGACCCCTCCACTTT. The J gene is TRBJ1-6, the V gene TRBV28; 8 nucleotides line up with TRBD1. The CDR3 contains 15 residues. Germline CDR1 reads MDHEN; CDR2 reads SYDVKM. With V trimmed by 3 bases and J by 12 bases, 10 bases remained unmatched.

CDR3 coding DNA: TGTGCCAGCAGTCTCCTACTAGCGCCTATGGATGAGCAGTTCTTC. Amino acid sequence: CASSLLLAPMDEQFF. The rearrangement joins TRBV7-9 to TRBJ2-1; 7 nucleotides agree with TRBD2. The CDR3 is 15 amino acids. Trimming removed 6 bases from V and 8 bases from J; junction bases left unmatched: 13. The V gene's germline CDR1 is SEHNR and CDR2 FQNEAQ (reference sequence).

The V and J genes are TRBV7-2 and TRBJ2-3; no clear D gene. The V and J ends lost 1 base and 1 base respectively, with 6 bases between them. The CDR3 totals 14 residues. Germline lookup yields CDR1 SGHTA and CDR2 FQGNSA. Here the CDR3 reads CASSLEVGTDTQYF. CDR3 nucleotides: TGTGCCAGCAGCTTAGAAGTAGGCACAGATACGCAGTATTTT. The whole variable domain, filled in from reference TRBV7-2 and TRBJ2-3, reads GAGVSQSPSNKVTEKGKDVELRCDPISGHTALYWYRQSLGQGLEFLIYFQGNSAPDKSGLPSDRFSAERTGGSVSTLTIQRTQQEDSAVYLCASSLEVGTDTQYFGPGTRLTVL.

The rearrangement links TRBV6-5 to TRBJ2-1; D is perhaps TRBD2 (6 bases). In germline, CDR1 is MNHEY, CDR2 SVGAGI. V was pared by 6 bases and J by 3 bases, with 12 bases between. CDR3 length: 14 amino acids. The CDR3 protein is CASSLGGSYNEQFF. Here the CDR3 DNA reads TGTGCCAGCAGCCTCGGAGGGAGCTACAATGAGCAGTTCTTC.

This rearrangement joins TRBV7-9 to TRBJ2-7, with 10 nucleotides matching TRBD1. The CDR3 sequence is 14 residues long. J lost 4 bases, V lost 5 bases, and 5 bases had no gene match. The germline gives CDR1 SEHNR, CDR2 FQNEAQ (reference sequence). The CDR3 protein is CASSLGQGRYEQYF. CDR3 sequence (DNA): TGTGCCAGCAGCCTGGGACAGGGGAGGTACGAGCAGTACTTC.

The V call is TRBV9, the J call TRBJ1-4, with D unresolved. Germline V lookup: CDR1 SGDLS, CDR2 YYNGEE. This CDR3 has 11 residues. As DNA, the CDR3 is TGTGTTGGTCAGGATGGCGAAAAACTGTTTTTT. This sequence encodes CVGQDGEKLFF.

This clone was recorded only once. J is TRBJ2-2 and V is TRBV3-1 (or the pseudogene TRBV3-2), with TRBD1 matching 8 bases. This CDR3 contains 15 residues. V lost 3 bases to trimming and J lost 5 bases; unmatched junction nucleotides: 5. In germline, CDR1 is LGHDT, CDR2 YNNKEL (reference sequence). The CDR3 region has the DNA TGTGCCAGCAGCCAGGACAGGGTATGGACCGGGGAGCTGTTTTTT. Protein product: CASSQDRVWTGELFF.

V and J are TRBV11-2 and TRBJ2-2; 7 bases match TRBD2. V trimming: 6 bases; J trimming: 11 bases; junction bases outside the gene matches: 9. The CDR3 is 13 amino acids. CDR1 is SGHAT and CDR2 is FQNNGV in the germline V gene. As DNA, the CDR3 is TGTGCCAGCAGGAGGGCGACTAGCTTCGAGCTGTTTTTT. Protein product: CASRRATSFELFF. Drawing the rest from reference TRBV11-2 and TRBJ2-2, the complete variable domain is EAGVAQSPRYKIIEKRQSVAFWCNPISGHATLYWYQQILGQGPKLLIQFQNNGVVDDSQLPKDRFSAERLKGVDSTLKIQPAKLEDSAVYLCASRRATSFELFFGEGSRLTVL.